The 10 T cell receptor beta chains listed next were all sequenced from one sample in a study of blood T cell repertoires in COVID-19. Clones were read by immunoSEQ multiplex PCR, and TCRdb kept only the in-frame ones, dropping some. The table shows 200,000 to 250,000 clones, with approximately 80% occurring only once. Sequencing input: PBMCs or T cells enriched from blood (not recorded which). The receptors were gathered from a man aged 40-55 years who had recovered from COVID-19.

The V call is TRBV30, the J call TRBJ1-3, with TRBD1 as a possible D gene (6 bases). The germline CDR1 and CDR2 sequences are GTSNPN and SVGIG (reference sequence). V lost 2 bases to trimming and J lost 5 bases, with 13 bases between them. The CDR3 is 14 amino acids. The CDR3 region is CAWSLQGLRNTIYF. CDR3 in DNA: TGTGCCTGGAGTCTGCAGGGGTTGAGAAACACCATATATTTT.

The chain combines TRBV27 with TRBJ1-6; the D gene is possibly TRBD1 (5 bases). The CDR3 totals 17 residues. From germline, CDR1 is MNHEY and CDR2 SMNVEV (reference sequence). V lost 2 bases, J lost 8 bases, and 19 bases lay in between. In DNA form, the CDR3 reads TGTGCCAGCAGTTTAAGTCAACGCGGGACCAGGTATTCACCCCTCCACTTT. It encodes CASSLSQRGTRYSPLHF.

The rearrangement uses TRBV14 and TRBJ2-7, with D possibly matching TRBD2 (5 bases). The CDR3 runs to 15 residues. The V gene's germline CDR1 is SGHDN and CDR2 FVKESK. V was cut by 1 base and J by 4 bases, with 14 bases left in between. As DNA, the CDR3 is TGTGCCAGCAGCCAAGCTGAGGGAGTCGTTTACGAGCAGTACTTC. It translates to CASSQAEGVVYEQYF.

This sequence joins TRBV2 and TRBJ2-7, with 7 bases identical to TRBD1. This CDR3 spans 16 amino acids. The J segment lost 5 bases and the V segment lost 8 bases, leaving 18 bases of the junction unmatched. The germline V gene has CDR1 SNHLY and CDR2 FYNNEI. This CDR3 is CASHQKRQGSVHEQYF. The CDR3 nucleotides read TGTGCCAGCCATCAAAAAAGACAGGGCTCAGTCCACGAGCAGTACTTC.

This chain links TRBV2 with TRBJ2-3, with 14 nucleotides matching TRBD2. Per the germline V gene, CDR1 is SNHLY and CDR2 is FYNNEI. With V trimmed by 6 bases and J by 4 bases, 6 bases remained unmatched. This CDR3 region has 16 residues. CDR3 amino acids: CASRTGTSGSSDTQYF. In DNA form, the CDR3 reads TGTGCCAGCAGGACCGGGACTAGCGGGAGTTCAGATACGCAGTATTTT.

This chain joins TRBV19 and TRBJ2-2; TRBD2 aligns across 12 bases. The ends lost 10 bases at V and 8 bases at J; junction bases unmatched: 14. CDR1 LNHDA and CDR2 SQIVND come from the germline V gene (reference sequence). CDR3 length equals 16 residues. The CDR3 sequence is CATRRTSGKGVGELFF. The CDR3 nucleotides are TGTGCCACCCGCAGGACTAGCGGGAAGGGTGTGGGGGAGCTGTTTTTT.

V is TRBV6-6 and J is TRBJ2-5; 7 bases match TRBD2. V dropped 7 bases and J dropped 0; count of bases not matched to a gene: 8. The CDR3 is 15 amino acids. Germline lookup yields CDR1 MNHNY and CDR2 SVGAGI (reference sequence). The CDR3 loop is CASKAASGNQETQYF. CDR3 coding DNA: TGTGCCAGCAAAGCAGCTAGCGGTAACCAAGAGACCCAGTACTTC.

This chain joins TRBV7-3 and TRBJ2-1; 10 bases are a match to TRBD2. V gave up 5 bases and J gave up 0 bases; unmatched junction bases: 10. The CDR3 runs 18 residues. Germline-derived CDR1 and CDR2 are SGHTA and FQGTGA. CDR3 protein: CASSQGVASGSSYNEQFF. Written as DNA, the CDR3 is TGTGCCAGCAGCCAGGGGGTCGCTAGCGGGAGCTCCTACAATGAGCAGTTCTTC.

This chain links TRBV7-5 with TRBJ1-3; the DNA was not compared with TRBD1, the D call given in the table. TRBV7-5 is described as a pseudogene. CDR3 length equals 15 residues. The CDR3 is CVRSSSDRASDTIYF. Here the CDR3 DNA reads TGTGTCAGAAGCTCCTCAGACAGGGCGAGTGACACCATATATTTT.

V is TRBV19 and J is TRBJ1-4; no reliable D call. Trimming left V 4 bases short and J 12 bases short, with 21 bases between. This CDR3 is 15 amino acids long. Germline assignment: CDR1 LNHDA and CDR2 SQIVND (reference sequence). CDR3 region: CASSNFREKSRELFF. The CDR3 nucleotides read TGTGCCAGTAGTAACTTCCGGGAAAAAAGCCGGGAACTGTTTTTT.